These 7 T cell receptor beta chains came from one sample sequenced in a study of blood T cell repertoires in COVID-19. Assay: immunoSEQ multiplex PCR; the TCRdb copy retains only in-frame clones and omits some. The sample shows about 93,000 clones, roughly 80% of them seen only once. Sequenced: peripheral blood. The receptors originated from a human donor in a cohort sampled during active COVID-19.

The rearrangement uses TRBV7-2 and TRBJ2-3; 9 bases map to TRBD1. In germline, CDR1 is SGHTA, CDR2 FQGNSA. The CDR3 has 17 amino acids. V dropped 3 bases and J dropped 2; count of bases not matched to a gene: 9. The CDR3 nucleotides read TGTGCCAGCAGCTTGGGACAGGGTTTTAGATACACAGATACGCAGTATTTT. This sequence encodes CASSLGQGFRYTDTQYF.

This chain uses TRBV7-3 with TRBJ2-1; a weak D match, TRBD2 (6 bases). The length of the CDR3 is 15 residues. Germline-derived CDR1 and CDR2 are SGHTA and FQGTGA. V was cut by 2 bases and J by 4 bases, with 12 bases left in between. As DNA, the CDR3 is TGTGCCAGCAGCTTAGGGGTGGGAGGTTACAATGAGCAGTTCTTC. This sequence encodes CASSLGVGGYNEQFF.

The V gene is TRBV4-1, the J gene TRBJ2-7, with D possibly matching TRBD2 (7 bases). Germline V gene data show CDR1 as MGHRA and CDR2 as YSYEKL. The V gene lost 4 bases and the J gene lost 2 bases, with 9 bases spanning the gap. CDR3 length: 13 residues. The CDR3 protein is CASSRGGAYEQYF. The CDR3 nucleotides read TGCGCCAGCAGCCGAGGGGGGGCCTACGAGCAGTACTTC.

This chain connects TRBV2 to TRBJ2-2, with a possible D match to TRBD2 (5 bases). Germline V lookup: CDR1 SNHLY, CDR2 FYNNEI. Trimming removed 2 bases from V and 5 bases from J, with 6 bases in between. The length of the CDR3 is 13 residues. The CDR3 spells CASSERGTGELFF. In nucleotides, the CDR3 is TGTGCCAGCAGTGAACGGGGTACCGGGGAGCTGTTTTTT.

The chain joins TRBV6-5 to TRBJ1-4; perhaps TRBD1 as D (6 bases). Trimming removed 6 bases at V and 4 bases at J, with 15 bases between. CDR1 and CDR2 (germline): MNHEY, SVGAGI. This CDR3 has 15 residues. The CDR3 DNA is TGTGCCAGCAGGGCTCAGGGGATCGGTAATGAAAAACTGTTTTTT. Its translation is CASRAQGIGNEKLFF.

The V gene is TRBV6-5, the J gene TRBJ1-6; TRBD1 matches 7 bases. The CDR3 totals 15 residues. The germline gives CDR1 MNHEY, CDR2 SVGAGI. V lost 0 bases, J lost 11 bases, and 7 bases stayed unmatched. CDR3 in DNA: TGTGCCAGCAGTTACTCGGGCAGGGGGATTCCACCCCTCCACTTT. Protein: CASSYSGRGIPPLHF.

The chain carries TRBV28 and TRBJ2-1; 7 nucleotides agree with TRBD2. CDR3 length: 16 residues. CDR1 MDHEN and CDR2 SYDVKM come from the germline V gene. V gave up 6 bases and J gave up 0 bases; unmatched junction bases: 8. In nucleotides, the CDR3 is TGTGCCAGCAGCCTAACGGGCGGGAGCTCCTACAATGAGCAGTTCTTC. Protein product: CASSLTGGSSYNEQFF.